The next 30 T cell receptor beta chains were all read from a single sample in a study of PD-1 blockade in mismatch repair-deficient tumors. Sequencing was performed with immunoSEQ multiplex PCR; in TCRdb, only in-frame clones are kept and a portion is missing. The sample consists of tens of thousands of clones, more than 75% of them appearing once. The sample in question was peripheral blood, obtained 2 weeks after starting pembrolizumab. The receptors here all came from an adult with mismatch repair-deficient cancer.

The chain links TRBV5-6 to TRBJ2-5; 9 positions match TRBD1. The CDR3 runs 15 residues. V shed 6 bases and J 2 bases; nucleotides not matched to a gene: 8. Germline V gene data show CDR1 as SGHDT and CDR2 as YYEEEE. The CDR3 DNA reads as TGTGCCAGCACCACCCGCGGGACAGGGCAAGAGACCCAGTACTTC. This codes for CASTTRGTGQETQYF.

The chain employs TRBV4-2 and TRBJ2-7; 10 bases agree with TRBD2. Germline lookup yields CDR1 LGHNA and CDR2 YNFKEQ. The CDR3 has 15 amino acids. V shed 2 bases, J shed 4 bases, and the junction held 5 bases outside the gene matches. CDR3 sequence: CASSQPTSGLYEQYF. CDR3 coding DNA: TGTGCCAGCAGCCAACCGACTAGCGGGTTATACGAGCAGTACTTC.

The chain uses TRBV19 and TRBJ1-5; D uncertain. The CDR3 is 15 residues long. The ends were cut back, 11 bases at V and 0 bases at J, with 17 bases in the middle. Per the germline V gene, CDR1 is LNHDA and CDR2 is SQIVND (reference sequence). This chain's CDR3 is CASVRSGGSNQPQHF. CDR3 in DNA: TGTGCCTCAGTACGGTCAGGAGGTAGCAATCAGCCCCAGCATTTT.

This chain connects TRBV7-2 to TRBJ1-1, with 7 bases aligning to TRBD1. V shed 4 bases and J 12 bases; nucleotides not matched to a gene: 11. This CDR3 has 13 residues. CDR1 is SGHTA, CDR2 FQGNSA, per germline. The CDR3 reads CASSSLGGQSTFF. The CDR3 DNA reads TGTGCCAGCAGCTCCCTTGGGGGACAGAGTACTTTCTTT.

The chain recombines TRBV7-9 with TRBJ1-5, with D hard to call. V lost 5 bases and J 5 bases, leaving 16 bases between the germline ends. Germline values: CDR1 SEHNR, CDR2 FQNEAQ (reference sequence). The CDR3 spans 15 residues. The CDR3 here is CASSHAGVRDQPQHF. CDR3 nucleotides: TGTGCCAGCAGCCACGCCGGGGTGCGCGATCAGCCCCAGCATTTT.

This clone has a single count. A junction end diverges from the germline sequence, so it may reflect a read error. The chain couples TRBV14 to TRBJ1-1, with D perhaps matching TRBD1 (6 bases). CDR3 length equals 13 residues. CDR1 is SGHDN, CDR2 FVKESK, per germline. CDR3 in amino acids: CASSPRGPERQRF. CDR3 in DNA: TGTGCCAGCAGCCCCAGGGGCCCTGAGAGACAGCGGTTT.

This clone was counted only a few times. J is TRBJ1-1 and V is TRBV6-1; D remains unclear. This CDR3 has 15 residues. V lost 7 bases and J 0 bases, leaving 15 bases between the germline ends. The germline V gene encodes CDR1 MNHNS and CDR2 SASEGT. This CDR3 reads CASTWVLRVNTEAFF. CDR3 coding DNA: TGTGCCAGCACATGGGTATTGAGGGTGAACACTGAAGCTTTCTTT.

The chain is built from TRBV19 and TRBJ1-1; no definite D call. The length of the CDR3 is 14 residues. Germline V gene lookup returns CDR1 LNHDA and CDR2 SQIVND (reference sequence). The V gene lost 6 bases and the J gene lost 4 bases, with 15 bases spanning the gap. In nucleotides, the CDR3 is TGTGCCAGTAGCCCGGATTTGTTTTCCACTGAAGCTTTCTTT. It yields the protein CASSPDLFSTEAFF.

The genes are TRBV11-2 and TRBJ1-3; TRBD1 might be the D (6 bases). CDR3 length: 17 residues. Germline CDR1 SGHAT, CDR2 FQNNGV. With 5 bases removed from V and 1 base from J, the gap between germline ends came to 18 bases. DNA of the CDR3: TGTGCCAGCAGCCCTAGAGGGGGAACAAGGTCTGGAAACACCATATATTTT. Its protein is CASSPRGGTRSGNTIYF.

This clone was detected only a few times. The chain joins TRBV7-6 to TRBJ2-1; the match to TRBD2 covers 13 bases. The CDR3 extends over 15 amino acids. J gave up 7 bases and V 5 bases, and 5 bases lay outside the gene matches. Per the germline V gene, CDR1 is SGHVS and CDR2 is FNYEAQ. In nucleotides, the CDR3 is TGTGCCAGCAGCGTCGAACTAGCGGGAGGGAATGAGCAGTTCTTC. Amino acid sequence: CASSVELAGGNEQFF.

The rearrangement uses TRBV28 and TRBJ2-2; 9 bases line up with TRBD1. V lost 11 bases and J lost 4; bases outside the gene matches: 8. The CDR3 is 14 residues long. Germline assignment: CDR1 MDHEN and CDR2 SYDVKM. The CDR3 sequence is CAVYRGLFTGELFF. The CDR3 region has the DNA TGTGCCGTATACAGGGGGCTATTCACCGGGGAGCTGTTTTTT.

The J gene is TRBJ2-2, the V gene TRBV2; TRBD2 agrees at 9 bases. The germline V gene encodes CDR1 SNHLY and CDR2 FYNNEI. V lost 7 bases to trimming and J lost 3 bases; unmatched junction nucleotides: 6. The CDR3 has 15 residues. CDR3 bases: TGTGCCAGCATTAGCGGGAGCGGGTACACCGGGGAGCTGTTTTTT. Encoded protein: CASISGSGYTGELFF.

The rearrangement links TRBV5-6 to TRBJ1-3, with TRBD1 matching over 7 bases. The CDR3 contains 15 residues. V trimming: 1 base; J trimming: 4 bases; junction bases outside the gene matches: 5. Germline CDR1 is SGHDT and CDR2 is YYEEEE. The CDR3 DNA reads TGTGCCAGCAGCTTGTGGGACAGAGAAGGAAACACCATATATTTT. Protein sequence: CASSLWDREGNTIYF.

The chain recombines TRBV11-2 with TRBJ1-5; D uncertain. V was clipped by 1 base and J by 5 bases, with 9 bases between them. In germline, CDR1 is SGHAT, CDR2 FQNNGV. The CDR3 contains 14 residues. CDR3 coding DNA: TGTGCCAGCAGCTTAGGGGGAAGAGATCAGCCCCAGCATTTT. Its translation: CASSLGGRDQPQHF. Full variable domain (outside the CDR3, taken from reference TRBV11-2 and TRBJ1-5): EAGVAQSPRYKIIEKRQSVAFWCNPISGHATLYWYQQILGQGPKLLIQFQNNGVVDDSQLPKDRFSAERLKGVDSTLKIQPAKLEDSAVYLCASSLGGRDQPQHFGDGTRLSIL.

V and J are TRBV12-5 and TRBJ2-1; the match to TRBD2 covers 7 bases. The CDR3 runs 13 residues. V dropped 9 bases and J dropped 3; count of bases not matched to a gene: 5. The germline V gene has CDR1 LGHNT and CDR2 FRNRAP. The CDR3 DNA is TGTGCTAGCGCCCTAGCGGTCTACAATGAGCAGTTCTTC. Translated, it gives CASALAVYNEQFF.

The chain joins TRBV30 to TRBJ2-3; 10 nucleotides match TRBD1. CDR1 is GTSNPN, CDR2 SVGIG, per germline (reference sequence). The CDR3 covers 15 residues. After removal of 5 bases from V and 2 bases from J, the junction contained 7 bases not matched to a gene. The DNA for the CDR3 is TGTGCCTGGGGAAAGGGGACAGGGGACACAGATACGCAGTATTTT. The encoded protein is CAWGKGTGDTDTQYF.

CDR3 coding DNA: TGTGCCAGCAGCCTAGAGGGGGATCAGCCCCAGCATTTT. As protein: CASSLEGDQPQHF. The V gene is TRBV7-2, the J gene TRBJ1-5, with a possible D match to TRBD1 (6 bases). The CDR3 is made up of 13 amino acids. The V end was cut by 5 bases, the J end by 5 bases, with 10 bases between. Germline lookup yields CDR1 SGHTA and CDR2 FQGNSA.

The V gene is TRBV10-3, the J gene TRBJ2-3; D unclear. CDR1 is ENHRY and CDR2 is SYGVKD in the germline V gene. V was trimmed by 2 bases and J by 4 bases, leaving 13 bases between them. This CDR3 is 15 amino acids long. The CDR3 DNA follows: TGTGCCATCAGTGAGGAGGCATCCGGTGCAGATACGCAGTATTTT. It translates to CAISEEASGADTQYF.

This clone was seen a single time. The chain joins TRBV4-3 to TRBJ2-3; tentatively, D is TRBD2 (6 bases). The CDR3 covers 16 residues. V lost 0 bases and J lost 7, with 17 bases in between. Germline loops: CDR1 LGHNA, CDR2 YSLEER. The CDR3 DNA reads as TGCGCCAGCAGCCAAGAATATGAGGGCGCGGGATATACGCAGTATTTT. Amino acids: CASSQEYEGAGYTQYF.

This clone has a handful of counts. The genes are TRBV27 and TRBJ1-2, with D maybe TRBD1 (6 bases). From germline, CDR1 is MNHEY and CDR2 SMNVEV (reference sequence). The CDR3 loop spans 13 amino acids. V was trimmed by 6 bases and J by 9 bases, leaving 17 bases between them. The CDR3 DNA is TGTGCCAGCAGCCAGGGACAATTCCGGAGCTACACCTTC. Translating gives CASSQGQFRSYTF.

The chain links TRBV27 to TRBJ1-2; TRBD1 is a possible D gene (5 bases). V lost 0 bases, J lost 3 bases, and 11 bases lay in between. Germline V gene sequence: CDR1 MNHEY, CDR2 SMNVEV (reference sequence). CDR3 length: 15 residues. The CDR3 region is CASSLSGVGDYGYTF. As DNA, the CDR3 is TGTGCCAGCAGTTTATCGGGGGTGGGGGACTATGGCTACACCTTC.

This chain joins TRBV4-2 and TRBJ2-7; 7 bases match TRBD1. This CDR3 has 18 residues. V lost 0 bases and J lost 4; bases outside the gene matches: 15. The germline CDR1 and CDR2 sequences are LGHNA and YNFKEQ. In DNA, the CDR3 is TGTGCCAGCAGCCAAGAGGGTGGCGGCAGGGGGTCGGTTTACGAGCAGTACTTC. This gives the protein CASSQEGGGRGSVYEQYF.

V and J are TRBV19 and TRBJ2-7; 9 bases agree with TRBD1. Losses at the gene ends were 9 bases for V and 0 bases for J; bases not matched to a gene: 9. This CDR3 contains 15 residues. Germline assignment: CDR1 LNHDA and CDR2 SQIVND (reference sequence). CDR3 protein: CASSSRTGDSYEQYF. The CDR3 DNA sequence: TGTGCCAGCTCATCAAGGACAGGGGACTCCTACGAGCAGTACTTC.

CDR3 sequence (DNA): TGCAGCGTTGCCCCTCGGCTTGGTACTGAAGCTTTCTTT. Its protein is CSVAPRLGTEAFF. V and J are TRBV29-1 and TRBJ1-1; D call uncertain. Germline V gene sequence: CDR1 SQVTM, CDR2 ANQGSEA. Trimming cost V 4 bases and J 5 bases, with 14 bases left between them. The CDR3 length is 13 residues.

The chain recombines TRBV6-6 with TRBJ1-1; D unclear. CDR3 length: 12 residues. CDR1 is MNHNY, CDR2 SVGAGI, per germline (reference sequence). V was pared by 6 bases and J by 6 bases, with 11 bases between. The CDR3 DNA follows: TGTGCCAGCAGCGACGGAACCCCTGAAGCTTTCTTT. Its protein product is CASSDGTPEAFF.

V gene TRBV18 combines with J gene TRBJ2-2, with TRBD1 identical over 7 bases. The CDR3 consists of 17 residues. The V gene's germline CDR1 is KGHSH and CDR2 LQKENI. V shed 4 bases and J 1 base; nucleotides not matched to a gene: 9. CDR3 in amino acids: CASSQLWDRVNTGELFF. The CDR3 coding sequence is TGTGCCAGCTCACAGTTGTGGGACAGAGTGAACACCGGGGAGCTGTTTTTT.

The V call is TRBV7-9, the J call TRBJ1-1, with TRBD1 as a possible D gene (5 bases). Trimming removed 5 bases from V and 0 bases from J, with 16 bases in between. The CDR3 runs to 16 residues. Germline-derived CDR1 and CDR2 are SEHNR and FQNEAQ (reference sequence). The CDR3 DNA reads TGTGCCAGCAGCGGACCCCTGGGGGGGATGAACACTGAAGCTTTCTTT. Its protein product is CASSGPLGGMNTEAFF.

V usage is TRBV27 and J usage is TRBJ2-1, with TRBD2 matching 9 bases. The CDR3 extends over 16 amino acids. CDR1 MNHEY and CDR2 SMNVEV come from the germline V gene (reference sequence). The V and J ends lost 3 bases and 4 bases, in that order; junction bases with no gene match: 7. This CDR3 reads CASSFLRLAEYNEQFF. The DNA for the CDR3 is TGTGCCAGCAGTTTTCTCCGACTAGCGGAATACAATGAGCAGTTCTTC.

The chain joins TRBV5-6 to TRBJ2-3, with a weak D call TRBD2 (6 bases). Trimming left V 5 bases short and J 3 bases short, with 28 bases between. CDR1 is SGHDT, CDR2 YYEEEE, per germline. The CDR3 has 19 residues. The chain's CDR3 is CASRPLVPTSGVTTDTQYF. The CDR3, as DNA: TGTGCCAGCAGGCCACTGGTACCAACATCGGGAGTAACGACAGATACGCAGTATTTT.

CDR3 sequence: CASSHLSGTNEQFF. CDR3 bases: TGTGCCAGCAGCCACCTTAGCGGGACCAATGAGCAGTTCTTC. The chain couples TRBV4-2 to TRBJ2-1; 8 bases match TRBD2. The V gene end was trimmed by 3 bases and the J gene end by 6 bases; junction bases not matched to a gene: 4. CDR1 is LGHNA, CDR2 YNFKEQ, per germline. The CDR3 contains 14 residues.